This passage covers 11 T cell receptor beta chains from one sample sequenced in a study of neoadjuvant anti-PD-1 for oral cavity cancer. This table comes from immunoSEQ multiplex PCR, and its TCRdb copy is limited to in-frame clones, with some not included. The sample records roughly 13,000 clones, approximately 70% being singletons. The input for sequencing was PBMCs, taken before nivolumab (anti-PD-1) treatment. The receptors shown here come from a person between 40 and 80 years old with oral cavity squamous cell carcinoma.

This clone was observed once. J is TRBJ2-5 and V is TRBV19; no definite D call. This CDR3 region has 13 residues. Germline CDR1 reads LNHDA; CDR2 reads SQIVND (reference sequence). V was shortened by 5 bases and J by 2 bases, with 9 bases between the two germline ends. The CDR3 bases are TGTGCCAGTAGTCCCTGGACGCAAGAGACCCAGTACTTC. It codes for CASSPWTQETQYF.

This clone showed up just once. The V call is TRBV9, the J call TRBJ2-3, with D possibly called TRBD1 or TRBD2 (6 bases each). Germline CDR1 and CDR2: SGDLS and YYNGEE. V lost 0 bases, J lost 10 bases, and 15 bases lay in between. There are 14 residues in the CDR3. The CDR3 protein is CASSVAGAGGSQYF. DNA of the CDR3: TGTGCCAGCAGCGTAGCGGGGGCCGGTGGATCGCAGTATTTT.

This chain connects TRBV30 to TRBJ1-2; TRBD1 is a possible D gene (6 bases). CDR3 length: 12 residues. The germline gives CDR1 GTSNPN, CDR2 SVGIG (reference sequence). Trimming stripped 6 bases from V and 3 bases from J, with 11 bases between. CDR3 DNA sequence: TGTGCCTGCGTACAGGGCGACTATGGCTACACCTTC. It translates to CACVQGDYGYTF.

The chain is built from TRBV6-5 and TRBJ1-1; D is ambiguous. CDR1 and CDR2 from the germline V gene are MNHEY and SVGAGI. Between the trimmed V and J ends, which lost 7 bases and 4 bases, there was a span of 13 bases. The CDR3 has 13 residues. The CDR3 region is CASTKVGSTEAFF. CDR3 coding DNA: TGTGCCAGCACTAAAGTAGGAAGCACTGAAGCTTTCTTT.

This clone was recorded once. V is TRBV7-8 and J is TRBJ1-2; D might be TRBD1 (6 bases). The CDR3 is made up of 17 amino acids. Germline CDR1 SGHVS, CDR2 FQNEAQ. V was clipped by 5 bases and J by 4 bases, with 23 bases between them. Written as DNA, the CDR3 is TGTGCCAGCAGCCCGACTCGCGGGGGGCAGAGTCGCTATGGCTACACCTTC. Amino acid sequence: CASSPTRGGQSRYGYTF.

This clone was recorded only once. The chain couples TRBV29-1 to TRBJ2-3, with D possibly matching TRBD2 (6 bases). This CDR3 has 12 amino acids. Deletions cut 7 bases from V and 6 bases from J, with 14 bases between. The germline V gene has CDR1 SQVTM and CDR2 ANQGSEA. Here the CDR3 reads CSATLRGDTQYF. The DNA for the CDR3 is TGCAGCGCCACTCTCCGGGGGGATACGCAGTATTTT.

The chain joins TRBV2 to TRBJ1-6, with TRBD1 matching over 8 bases. Germline assignment: CDR1 SNHLY and CDR2 FYNNEI. The V and J ends lost 6 bases and 10 bases, in that order; junction bases with no gene match: 8. The CDR3 totals 14 residues. The DNA for the CDR3 is TGTGCCAGCAGCGCCGGACAGGGAAACTCACCCCTCCACTTT. This translates into CASSAGQGNSPLHF.

The rearrangement uses TRBV7-3 and TRBJ2-1; the D is unclear. From germline, CDR1 is SGHTA and CDR2 FQGTGA. The CDR3 loop spans 21 amino acids. V shed 1 base and J shed 0 bases, with 25 bases lying between them. CDR3 sequence reads: CASSLKPSTNLGRSSYNEQFF. CDR3 sequence (DNA): TGTGCCAGCAGCTTAAAACCGAGTACCAACCTTGGTAGGAGCTCCTACAATGAGCAGTTCTTC. Looking up the rest from reference TRBV7-3 and TRBJ2-1 gives the full variable domain: GAGVSQTPSNKVTEKGKYVELRCDPISGHTALYWYRQSLGQGPEFLIYFQGTGAADDSGLPNDRFFAVRPEGSVSTLKIQRTERGDSAVYLCASSLKPSTNLGRSSYNEQFFGPGTRLTVL.

This chain connects TRBV27 to TRBJ1-1, with 7 bases matching TRBD1. CDR3 length: 14 residues. Per germline, CDR1 MNHEY and CDR2 SMNVEV (reference sequence). The J segment lost 5 bases and the V segment lost 7 bases, leaving 10 bases of the junction unmatched. DNA of the CDR3: TGTGCCAGCACCTCCTCACAGGGGTGGACTGAAGCTTTCTTT. Its protein is CASTSSQGWTEAFF.

The J gene is TRBJ1-5, the V gene TRBV4-1; TRBD1 matches at 7 bases. The V gene's germline CDR1 is MGHRA and CDR2 YSYEKL. CDR3 size: 15 residues. Unmatched junction bases numbered 9, after V lost 1 base and J lost 9 bases. The CDR3 DNA reads as TGCGCCAGCAGCCAAGGCGGGACAGCGAAAACGCCCCAGCATTTT. Its translation is CASSQGGTAKTPQHF.

This clone was observed a few times. This chain uses TRBV2 with TRBJ1-5; D is ambiguous. Trimming took off 2 bases at V and 5 bases at J, with 10 bases between the two ends. This CDR3 comprises 14 residues. CDR1 and CDR2 from the germline V gene are SNHLY and FYNNEI. CDR3 region: CASSENLNYQPQHF. The CDR3 nucleotides read TGTGCCAGCAGTGAAAACCTAAACTATCAGCCCCAGCATTTT. Using reference TRBV2 and TRBJ1-5 for the parts outside the CDR3, the full variable domain is EPEVTQTPSHQVTQMGQEVILRCVPISNHLYFYWYRQILGQKVEFLVSFYNNEISEKSEIFDDQFSVERPDGSNFTLKIRSTKLEDSAMYFCASSENLNYQPQHFGDGTRLSIL.